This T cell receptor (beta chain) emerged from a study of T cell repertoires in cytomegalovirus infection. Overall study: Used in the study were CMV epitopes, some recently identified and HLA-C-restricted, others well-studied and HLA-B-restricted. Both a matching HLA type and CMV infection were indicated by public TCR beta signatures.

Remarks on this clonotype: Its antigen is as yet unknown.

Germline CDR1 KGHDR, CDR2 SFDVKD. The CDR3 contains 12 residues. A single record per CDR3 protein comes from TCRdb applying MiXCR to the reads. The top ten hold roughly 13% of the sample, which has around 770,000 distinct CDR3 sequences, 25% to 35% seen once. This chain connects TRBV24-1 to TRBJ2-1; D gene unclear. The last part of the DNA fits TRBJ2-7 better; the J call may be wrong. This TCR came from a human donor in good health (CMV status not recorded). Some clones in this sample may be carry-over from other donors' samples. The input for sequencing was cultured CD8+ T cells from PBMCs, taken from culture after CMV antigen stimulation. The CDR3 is CATSTNYNEQYF. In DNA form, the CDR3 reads TGTGCCACCAGTACCAACTACAATGAGCAGTACTTC.